The 10 T cell receptor beta chains reported below all come from one sample, sequenced in a study of OX40 agonist ivuxolimab in advanced cancers. TCRdb's table, derived via immunoSEQ multiplex PCR, lists solely in-frame clones and lacks some. This table holds under 50,000 clones, 75% to 90% found once. This sample comprised CD4+ or CD8+ T cells sorted from blood, obtained in a trial of the OX40 agonist ivuxolimab. All receptors come from an adult with an advanced solid tumor such as melanoma, head and neck, liver or kidney cancer.

The chain uses TRBV27 and TRBJ2-3; D not certain. Germline V gene sequence: CDR1 MNHEY, CDR2 SMNVEV (reference sequence). CDR3 length: 11 residues. V dropped 3 bases and J dropped 5 bases, with 3 bases sitting between them. The CDR3 is CASSLGDTQYF. The CDR3 bases are TGTGCCAGCAGTTTGGGAGATACGCAGTATTTT.

The gene calls are TRBV2 and TRBJ2-1; D gene uncertain. The length of the CDR3 is 12 residues. Per the germline V gene, CDR1 is SNHLY and CDR2 is FYNNEI. Between the trimmed V and J ends, which lost 6 bases and 10 bases, there was a span of 13 bases. The CDR3 reads CASRLREVEQFF. The CDR3 DNA follows: TGTGCCAGCAGGCTAAGAGAGGTAGAGCAGTTCTTC.

V gene TRBV7-3 combines with J gene TRBJ1-1; D ambiguous. There are 13 residues in the CDR3. With 4 bases removed from V and 1 base from J, the gap between germline ends came to 7 bases. From germline, CDR1 is SGHTA and CDR2 FQGTGA. CDR3 sequence reads: CASSSQENTEAFF. The CDR3 coding sequence is TGTGCCAGCAGCTCCCAAGAGAACACTGAAGCTTTCTTT.

The chain has TRBV19 and TRBJ2-7; D remains ambiguous. Between the trimmed V and J ends, which lost 4 bases and 9 bases, there was a span of 16 bases. Germline V gene lookup returns CDR1 LNHDA and CDR2 SQIVND (reference sequence). This CDR3 region has 13 residues. The chain's CDR3 is CASSTNGVVRQYF. CDR3 sequence (DNA): TGTGCCAGTAGTACAAATGGAGTGGTCCGGCAGTACTTC.

About this clone itself: The conserved final phenylalanine or tryptophan is absent from the CDR3, which likely points to a read error. J is TRBJ1-2 and V is TRBV9; D is uncertain. Germline V gene sequence: CDR1 SGDLS, CDR2 YYNGEE. The CDR3 is 13 amino acids. Trimming pared 4 bases from V and 7 bases from J, leaving 14 bases between. CDR3 bases: TGTGCCAGCAGCCCGACATCCGAGAGTGGCTACACCCTC. It yields the protein CASSPTSESGYTL.

The chain links TRBV28 to TRBJ2-7; D possibly corresponds to TRBD2 (6 bases). V lost 3 bases and J lost 3, with 9 bases in between. CDR1 and CDR2 from the germline V gene are MDHEN and SYDVKM. The CDR3 spans 13 residues. The CDR3: CASSLGTVYEQYF. The CDR3 coding sequence is TGTGCCAGCAGTTTGGGGACTGTCTACGAGCAGTACTTC.

The V and J genes are TRBV4-1 and TRBJ1-1; D is unresolved. Trimming cost V 5 bases and J 6 bases, with 13 bases left between them. The CDR3 sequence is 13 residues long. Germline V CDR1 and CDR2: MGHRA, YSYEKL. The CDR3 DNA is TGCGCCAGCAGCACTCTCTCTAGGGCTGAAGCTTTCTTT. Its protein is CASSTLSRAEAFF.

This chain links TRBV2 with TRBJ2-3; the match to TRBD2 covers 8 bases. The V gene end was trimmed by 6 bases and the J gene end by 4 bases; junction bases not matched to a gene: 9. In germline, CDR1 is SNHLY, CDR2 FYNNEI. The CDR3 length is 15 residues. In DNA, the CDR3 is TGTGCCAGCAGGAACCGGGGGGGAGGGTCAGATACGCAGTATTTT. This translates into CASRNRGGGSDTQYF.

The chain has TRBV27 and TRBJ2-7; 8 positions match TRBD1. Germline CDR1 MNHEY, CDR2 SMNVEV (reference sequence). The CDR3 covers 15 residues. The trim removed 8 bases at V and 1 base at J, leaving 10 bases unmatched. The CDR3 DNA is TGTGCCAGCCGGCCTGGATGGACAGGGTCCTACGAGCAGTACTTC. Amino acid sequence: CASRPGWTGSYEQYF.

This chain uses TRBV11-1 with TRBJ1-1; D is undetermined. The CDR3 loop spans 15 amino acids. Trimming cost V 1 base and J 5 bases, with 14 bases left between them. The V gene's germline CDR1 is SGHAT and CDR2 FQDESV (reference sequence). In DNA, the CDR3 is TGTGCCAGCAGCTTAGTTCGGTCAAGTGGGACTGAAGCTTTCTTT. Its protein is CASSLVRSSGTEAFF.